Here is one T cell receptor (beta chain) with its context. The CDR3 totals 17 residues. Germline assignment: CDR1 LNHDA and CDR2 SQIVND (reference sequence). The V gene end was trimmed by 5 bases and the J gene end by 6 bases; junction bases not matched to a gene: 14. Measured with immunoSEQ multiplex PCR; TCRdb has only the in-frame clones, and not every one. This sample has roughly 150,000 clones, with approximately 90% found just once. This entry comes from a study of T cell responses to AZD1222 COVID-19 vaccine. In the study overall: Second-dose timings of about 4 or about 12 weeks were pooled.

V gene TRBV19 combines with J gene TRBJ1-4; 8 bases map to TRBD1. The sequencing used peripheral blood, collected on day 0 of AZD1222 vaccination. This clonotype was sampled from an adult in good health. The CDR3 bases are TGTGCCAGTAGTGTAACCCTGCGACAGGGACAGGATGAAAAACTGTTTTTT. Amino acid sequence: CASSVTLRQGQDEKLFF.